A single sample gave rise to the 7 T cell receptor beta chains below, sequenced in a study (dated by TCRdb to the mid-2010s). Libraries were built with RT-PCR. TCRdb names Illumina MiSeq as the instrument used. Starting from the raw public reads, TCRdb applied fastp trimming at Q25, assembled clones with MiXCR and retained in-frame beta chains. Merged by CDR3 protein, the rows form single entries marked with the most common genes and DNA. The sample table lists about 700,000 distinct CDR3 sequences, 14% of them with a count of one. 3% to 4.5% of the sample belongs to the ten largest clones. Material: memory CD4+ T cells from blood. These receptors all come from a female donor in good health, serving as a healthy control.

The chain is built from TRBV20-1 and TRBJ2-7, with 8 bases matching TRBD1. Germline V gives CDR1 DFQATT, CDR2 SNEGSKA (reference sequence). Germline trimming cut 5 bases from V and 2 bases from J; bases unmatched to any gene: 2. The CDR3 runs to 12 residues. The CDR3 sequence: CSAVDRAYEQYF. The CDR3 DNA reads TGCAGTGCTGTGGACAGGGCCTACGAGCAGTACTTC.

This chain's CDR3 is CASIGGQAGGYGYTF. The CDR3 DNA follows: TGTGCCAGCATCGGGGGGCAGGCAGGGGGCTATGGCTACACCTTC. This chain connects TRBV7-2 to TRBJ1-2; 7 bases fit TRBD1. With V trimmed by 7 bases and J by 4 bases, 12 bases remained unmatched. The germline CDR1 and CDR2 sequences are SGHTA and FQGNSA. The CDR3 spans 15 residues. Full variable domain (rest looked up from reference TRBV7-2 and TRBJ1-2): GAGVSQSPSNKVTEKGKDVELRCDPISGHTALYWYRQSLGQGLEFLIYFQGNSAPDKSGLPSDRFSAERTGGSVSTLTIQRTQQEDSAVYLCASIGGQAGGYGYTFGSGTRLTVV.

This clonotype was seen a handful of times. The rearrangement joins TRBV7-2 to TRBJ2-5; weak D call: TRBD2 (6 bases). The ends were cut back, 5 bases at V and 7 bases at J, with 23 bases in the middle. CDR1 and CDR2 (germline): SGHTA, FQGNSA. The length of the CDR3 is 16 residues. CDR3 protein: CASSGLTPGMRGTQYF. CDR3 DNA sequence: TGTGCCAGCAGCGGGTTGACGCCAGGCATGCGGGGGACCCAGTACTTC.

V gene TRBV7-9 combines with J gene TRBJ2-7; D gene ambiguous. Trimming took 3 bases from V and 6 from J, leaving 12 bases between them. Germline V CDR1 and CDR2: SEHNR, FQNEAQ (reference sequence). The CDR3 consists of 13 residues. CDR3: CASSLDGWREQYF. CDR3 nucleotides: TGTGCCAGCAGCTTGGACGGGTGGCGCGAGCAGTACTTC.

In its sample, this clonotype was seen many times. The chain combines TRBV29-1 with TRBJ2-1, with D tentatively TRBD2 (6 bases). V was pared by 1 base and J by 6 bases, with 16 bases between. The CDR3 contains 15 residues. In germline, CDR1 is SQVTM, CDR2 ANQGSEA. CDR3 bases: TGCAGCGTTGAAGCCGGGAGAGGTGGAACCAATGAGCAGTTCTTC. Amino acids: CSVEAGRGGTNEQFF.

This chain joins TRBV6-1 and TRBJ2-2; 8 nucleotides line up with TRBD2. The CDR3 consists of 16 residues. Germline CDR1 reads MNHNS; CDR2 reads SASEGT. V lost 10 bases and J lost 0; bases outside the gene matches: 10. Written as DNA, the CDR3 is TGTGCCACCACTGGACTAGCCGCTTCGAACACCGGGGAGCTGTTTTTT. Translation: CATTGLAASNTGELFF.

This clonotype turned up a few times. V usage is TRBV9 and J usage is TRBJ2-1, with D unresolved. CDR1 is SGDLS and CDR2 is YYNGEE in the germline V gene. V was trimmed by 3 bases and J by 3 bases, leaving 7 bases between them. The CDR3 sequence is 13 residues long. DNA for the CDR3: TGTGCCAGCAGCGCGGACCTCTACAATGAGCAGTTCTTC. It is translated as CASSADLYNEQFF.